What follows describes a single T cell receptor (beta chain). This entry belongs to a study of blood T cell repertoires in COVID-19. From germline, CDR1 is MNHEY and CDR2 SMNVEV (reference sequence). This CDR3 region has 14 residues. V lost 7 bases and J 5 bases, leaving 14 bases between the germline ends. Seattle cases were enrolled at active infection and followed longitudinally. Original processing notes: Estimates of nucleated cell counts were drawn from the amplification of reference gene primers. The assay was immunoSEQ multiplex PCR, and TCRdb's table has in-frame clones only and misses some. That table supplies the V and J calls and clone size; D and trimming were determined from the DNA. The repertoire consists of around 130,000 clones, with more than 90% occurring once and the leading ten covering approximately 4.6%.

Sequencing input: peripheral blood. This sequence originates from a man in his 60s with COVID-19, enrolled during active disease. The rearrangement uses TRBV27 and TRBJ1-4; tentative D call: TRBD1 (6 bases). The CDR3, as DNA: TGTGCCAGCAAACTCGGCAGGGGAAATGAAAAACTGTTTTTT. Protein: CASKLGRGNEKLFF.